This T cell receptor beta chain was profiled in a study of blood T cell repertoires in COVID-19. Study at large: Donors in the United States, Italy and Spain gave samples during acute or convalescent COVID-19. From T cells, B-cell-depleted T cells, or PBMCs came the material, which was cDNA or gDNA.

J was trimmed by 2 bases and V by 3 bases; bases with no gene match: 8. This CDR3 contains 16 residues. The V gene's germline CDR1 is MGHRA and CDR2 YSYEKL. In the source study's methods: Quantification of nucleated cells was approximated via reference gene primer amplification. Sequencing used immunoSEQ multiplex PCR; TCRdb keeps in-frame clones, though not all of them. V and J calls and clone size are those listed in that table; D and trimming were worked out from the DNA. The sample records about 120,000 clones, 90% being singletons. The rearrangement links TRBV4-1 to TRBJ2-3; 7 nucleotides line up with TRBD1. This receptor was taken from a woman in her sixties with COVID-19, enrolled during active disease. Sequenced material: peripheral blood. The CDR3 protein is CASSHGRDRDTDTQYF. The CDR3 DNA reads TGCGCCAGCAGCCACGGCCGGGACAGAGACACAGATACGCAGTATTTT.